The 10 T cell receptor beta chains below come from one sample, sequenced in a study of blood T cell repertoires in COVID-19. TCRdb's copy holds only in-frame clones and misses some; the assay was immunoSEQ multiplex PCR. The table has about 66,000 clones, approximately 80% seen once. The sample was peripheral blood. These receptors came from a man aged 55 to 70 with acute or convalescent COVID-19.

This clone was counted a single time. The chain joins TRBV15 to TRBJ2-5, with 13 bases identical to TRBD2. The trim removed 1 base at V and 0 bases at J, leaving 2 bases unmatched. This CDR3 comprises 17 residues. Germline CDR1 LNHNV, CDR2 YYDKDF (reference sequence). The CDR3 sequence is CATSRGGLAGDQETQYF. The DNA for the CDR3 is TGTGCCACCAGCAGAGGAGGACTAGCGGGGGACCAAGAGACCCAGTACTTC.

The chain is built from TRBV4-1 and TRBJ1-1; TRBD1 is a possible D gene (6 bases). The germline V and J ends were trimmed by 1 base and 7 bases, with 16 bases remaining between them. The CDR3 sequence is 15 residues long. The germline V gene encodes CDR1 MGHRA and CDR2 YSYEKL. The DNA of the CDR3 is TGCGCCAGCAGCCAAGGGGGGCAGGGTAATGGTGAAGCTTTCTTT. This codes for CASSQGGQGNGEAFF.

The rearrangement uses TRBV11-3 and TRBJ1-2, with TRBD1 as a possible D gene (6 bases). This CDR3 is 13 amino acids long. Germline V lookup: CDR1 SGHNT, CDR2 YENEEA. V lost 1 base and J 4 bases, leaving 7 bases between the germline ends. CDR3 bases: TGTGCCAGCAGCTTAGCAGGGGTCTATGGCTACACCTTC. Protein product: CASSLAGVYGYTF.

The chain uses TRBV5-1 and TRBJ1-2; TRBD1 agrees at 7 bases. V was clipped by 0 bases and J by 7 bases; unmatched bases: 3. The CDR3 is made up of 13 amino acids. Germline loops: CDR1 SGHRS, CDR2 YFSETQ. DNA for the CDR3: TGCGCCAGCAGCTTGGGTCCAGGGGGTGGCTACACCTTC. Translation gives CASSLGPGGGYTF.

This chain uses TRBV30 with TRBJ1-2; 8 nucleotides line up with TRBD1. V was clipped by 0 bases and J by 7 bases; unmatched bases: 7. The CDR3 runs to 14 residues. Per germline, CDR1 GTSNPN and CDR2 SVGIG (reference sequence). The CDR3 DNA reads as TGTGCCTGGAGTGTGTCCCAGGGGGCGGTTGGCTACACCTTC. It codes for CAWSVSQGAVGYTF.

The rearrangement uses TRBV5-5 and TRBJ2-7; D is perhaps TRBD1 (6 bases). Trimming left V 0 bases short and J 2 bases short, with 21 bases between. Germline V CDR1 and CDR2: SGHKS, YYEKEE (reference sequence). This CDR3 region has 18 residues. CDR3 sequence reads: CASSLETPRGTTPYEQYF. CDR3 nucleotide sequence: TGTGCCAGCAGCTTGGAAACACCTAGGGGGACAACCCCCTACGAGCAGTACTTC.

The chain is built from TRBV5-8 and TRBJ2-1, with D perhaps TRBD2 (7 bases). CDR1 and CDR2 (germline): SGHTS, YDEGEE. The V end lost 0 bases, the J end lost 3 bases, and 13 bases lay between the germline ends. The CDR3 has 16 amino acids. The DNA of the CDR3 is TGTGCCAGCAGCTTGGATGGTAGGGGGGGCTACAATGAGCAGTTCTTC. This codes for CASSLDGRGGYNEQFF.

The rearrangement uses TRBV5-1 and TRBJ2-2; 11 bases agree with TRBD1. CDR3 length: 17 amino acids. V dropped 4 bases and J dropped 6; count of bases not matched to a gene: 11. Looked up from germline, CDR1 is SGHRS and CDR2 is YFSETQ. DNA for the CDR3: TGCGCCAGCAGCCCCTCCTCCGGGACAGGGGGTTCCGGGGAGCTGTTTTTT. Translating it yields CASSPSSGTGGSGELFF.

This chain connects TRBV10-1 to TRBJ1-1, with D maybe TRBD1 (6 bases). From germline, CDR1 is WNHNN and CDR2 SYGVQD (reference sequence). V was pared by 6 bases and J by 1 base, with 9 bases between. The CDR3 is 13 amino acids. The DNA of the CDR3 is TGCGCCAGCAGATCGACAGGGAACACTGAAGCTTTCTTT. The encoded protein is CASRSTGNTEAFF.

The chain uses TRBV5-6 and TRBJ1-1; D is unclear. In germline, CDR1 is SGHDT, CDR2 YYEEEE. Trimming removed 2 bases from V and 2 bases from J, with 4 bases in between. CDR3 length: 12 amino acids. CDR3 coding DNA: TGTGCCAGCAGCTTTCAAAACACTGAAGCTTTCTTT. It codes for CASSFQNTEAFF.